This T cell receptor (beta chain) originates from a study of T cell repertoires in cytomegalovirus infection. At the level of the study: Peptides in the study included HLA-C-restricted and HLA-B-restricted CMV epitopes. Through public TCR beta signatures, both CMV infection and matching HLA type were indicated. Regarding the study as a whole: CMV-specific TCR beta clonotypes restricted by HLA-C dominated the ex vivo response. Carriers of CMV plus the relevant HLA were identified by cumulative public TCR beta family frequency.

Comment on this clonotype: Its antigen is still unknown. This may arise from a read error, as a much more abundant clone is one base away. This CDR3 is missing its conserved last phenylalanine or tryptophan, likely due to a read error.

TCRdb recomputed calls from the reads with MiXCR, one row per CDR3 protein. The sample carries about 890,000 distinct CDR3 sequences, around 30% recorded once. The V gene end was trimmed by 1 base and the J gene end by 3 bases; junction bases not matched to a gene: 14. The germline gives CDR1 SGHTA, CDR2 FQGNSA. The CDR3 length is 19 residues. The sequences come from cultured CD8+ T cells from PBMCs, collected from culture after CMV antigen stimulation. The chain carries TRBV7-2 and TRBJ2-3; 9 positions match TRBD2. The sequence derives from a human donor in good health (CMV status not recorded). Some clones in this sample may be carry-over from other donors' samples. In DNA form, the CDR3 reads TGTGCCAGCAGCTTAGTGGCGGGGGGGCCCCCCCCACTAACAGATACGCAGTATTTA. Amino acids: CASSLVAGGPPPLTDTQYL.